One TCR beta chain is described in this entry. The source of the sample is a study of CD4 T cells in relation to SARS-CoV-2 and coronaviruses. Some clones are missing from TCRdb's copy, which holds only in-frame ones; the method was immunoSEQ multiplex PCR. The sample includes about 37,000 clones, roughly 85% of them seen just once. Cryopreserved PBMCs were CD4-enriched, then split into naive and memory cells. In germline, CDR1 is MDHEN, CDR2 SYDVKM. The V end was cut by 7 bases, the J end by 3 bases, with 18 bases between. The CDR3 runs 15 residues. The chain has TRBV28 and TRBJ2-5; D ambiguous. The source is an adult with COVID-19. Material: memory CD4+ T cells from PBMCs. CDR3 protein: CASIPTDGGKETQYF. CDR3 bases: TGTGCCAGCATTCCCACCGACGGCGGTAAAGAGACCCAGTACTTC.